This T cell receptor (beta chain) came from a study of PD-1 blockade in classical Hodgkin lymphoma. General study findings and limits: Patients starting nivolumab under 1 year after ASCT were excluded. At baseline, newly diagnosed patients reportedly showed less TCR diversity than healthy donors. Only CD4+ TCR diversity, not CD8+, had risen significantly by C4D1. Why the repertoires differ is still unclear, perhaps disease activity or prior therapy.

No patient escaped relapse after autologous stem cell transplantation, and brentuximab vedotin exposure varied. Germline V gene sequence: CDR1 LNHDA, CDR2 SQIVND (reference sequence). Trimming left V 8 bases short and J 4 bases short, with 15 bases between. The CDR3 covers 15 residues. Points on this clone: As yet, its antigen is unknown.

Data came from immunoSEQ multiplex PCR; TCRdb stores just in-frame clones and leaves some out. The sample holds approximately 6,700 clones, 75% to 85% seen once. The TCR sequence derives from a human donor with classical Hodgkin lymphoma. Source: peripheral blood mononuclear cells (PBMCs), taken before the second cycle of nivolumab. V is TRBV19 and J is TRBJ2-6, with D tentatively TRBD2 (6 bases). DNA of the CDR3: TGTGCCAGTGGTTCGGGGGAGCCAGGGGCCAACGTCCTGACTTTC. Its protein product is CASGSGEPGANVLTF.